This TCR beta chain was captured by sequencing in a study of blood T cell repertoires in COVID-19. Study details: Donors in the United States, Italy and Spain gave samples during acute or convalescent COVID-19. The analysed material was cDNA or gDNA that came from T cells, B-cell-depleted T cells, or PBMCs.

Germline V gene sequence: CDR1 SGHAT, CDR2 FQDESV (reference sequence). Between the trimmed V and J ends, which lost 4 bases and 10 bases, there was a span of 13 bases. This CDR3 has 12 residues. This clone was observed a few times. Assay used: immunoSEQ multiplex PCR; TCRdb lists only in-frame clones, some missing. This repertoire shows under 100,000 clones, around four fifths found once; its top ten account for about 18%. The genes are TRBV11-1 and TRBJ1-1; D is ambiguous. Material: peripheral blood. This clonotype originated in a man older than 75 with active or convalescent COVID-19. CDR3 protein: CASSSSDRGAFF. The CDR3 nucleotides are TGTGCCAGCAGCTCCTCAGACCGGGGAGCTTTCTTT.